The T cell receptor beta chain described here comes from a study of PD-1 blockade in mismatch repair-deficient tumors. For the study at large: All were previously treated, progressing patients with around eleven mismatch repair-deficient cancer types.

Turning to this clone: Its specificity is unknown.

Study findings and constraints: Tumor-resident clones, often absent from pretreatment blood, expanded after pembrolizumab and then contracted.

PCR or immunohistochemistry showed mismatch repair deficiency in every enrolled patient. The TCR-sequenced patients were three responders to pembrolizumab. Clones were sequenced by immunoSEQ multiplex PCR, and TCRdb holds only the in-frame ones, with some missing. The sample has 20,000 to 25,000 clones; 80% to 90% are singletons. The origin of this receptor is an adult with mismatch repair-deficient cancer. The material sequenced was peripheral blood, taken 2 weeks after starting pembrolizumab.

This chain's CDR3 is CASSAQGNEQFF. In DNA, the CDR3 is TGTGCCAGCAGTGCCCAGGGGAATGAGCAGTTCTTC. V is TRBV6-6 and J is TRBJ2-1; the D gene is possibly TRBD1 (6 bases). V lost 5 bases and J 7 bases, leaving 9 bases between the germline ends. The CDR3 is 12 residues long. Germline V lookup: CDR1 MNHNY, CDR2 SVGAGI (reference sequence).